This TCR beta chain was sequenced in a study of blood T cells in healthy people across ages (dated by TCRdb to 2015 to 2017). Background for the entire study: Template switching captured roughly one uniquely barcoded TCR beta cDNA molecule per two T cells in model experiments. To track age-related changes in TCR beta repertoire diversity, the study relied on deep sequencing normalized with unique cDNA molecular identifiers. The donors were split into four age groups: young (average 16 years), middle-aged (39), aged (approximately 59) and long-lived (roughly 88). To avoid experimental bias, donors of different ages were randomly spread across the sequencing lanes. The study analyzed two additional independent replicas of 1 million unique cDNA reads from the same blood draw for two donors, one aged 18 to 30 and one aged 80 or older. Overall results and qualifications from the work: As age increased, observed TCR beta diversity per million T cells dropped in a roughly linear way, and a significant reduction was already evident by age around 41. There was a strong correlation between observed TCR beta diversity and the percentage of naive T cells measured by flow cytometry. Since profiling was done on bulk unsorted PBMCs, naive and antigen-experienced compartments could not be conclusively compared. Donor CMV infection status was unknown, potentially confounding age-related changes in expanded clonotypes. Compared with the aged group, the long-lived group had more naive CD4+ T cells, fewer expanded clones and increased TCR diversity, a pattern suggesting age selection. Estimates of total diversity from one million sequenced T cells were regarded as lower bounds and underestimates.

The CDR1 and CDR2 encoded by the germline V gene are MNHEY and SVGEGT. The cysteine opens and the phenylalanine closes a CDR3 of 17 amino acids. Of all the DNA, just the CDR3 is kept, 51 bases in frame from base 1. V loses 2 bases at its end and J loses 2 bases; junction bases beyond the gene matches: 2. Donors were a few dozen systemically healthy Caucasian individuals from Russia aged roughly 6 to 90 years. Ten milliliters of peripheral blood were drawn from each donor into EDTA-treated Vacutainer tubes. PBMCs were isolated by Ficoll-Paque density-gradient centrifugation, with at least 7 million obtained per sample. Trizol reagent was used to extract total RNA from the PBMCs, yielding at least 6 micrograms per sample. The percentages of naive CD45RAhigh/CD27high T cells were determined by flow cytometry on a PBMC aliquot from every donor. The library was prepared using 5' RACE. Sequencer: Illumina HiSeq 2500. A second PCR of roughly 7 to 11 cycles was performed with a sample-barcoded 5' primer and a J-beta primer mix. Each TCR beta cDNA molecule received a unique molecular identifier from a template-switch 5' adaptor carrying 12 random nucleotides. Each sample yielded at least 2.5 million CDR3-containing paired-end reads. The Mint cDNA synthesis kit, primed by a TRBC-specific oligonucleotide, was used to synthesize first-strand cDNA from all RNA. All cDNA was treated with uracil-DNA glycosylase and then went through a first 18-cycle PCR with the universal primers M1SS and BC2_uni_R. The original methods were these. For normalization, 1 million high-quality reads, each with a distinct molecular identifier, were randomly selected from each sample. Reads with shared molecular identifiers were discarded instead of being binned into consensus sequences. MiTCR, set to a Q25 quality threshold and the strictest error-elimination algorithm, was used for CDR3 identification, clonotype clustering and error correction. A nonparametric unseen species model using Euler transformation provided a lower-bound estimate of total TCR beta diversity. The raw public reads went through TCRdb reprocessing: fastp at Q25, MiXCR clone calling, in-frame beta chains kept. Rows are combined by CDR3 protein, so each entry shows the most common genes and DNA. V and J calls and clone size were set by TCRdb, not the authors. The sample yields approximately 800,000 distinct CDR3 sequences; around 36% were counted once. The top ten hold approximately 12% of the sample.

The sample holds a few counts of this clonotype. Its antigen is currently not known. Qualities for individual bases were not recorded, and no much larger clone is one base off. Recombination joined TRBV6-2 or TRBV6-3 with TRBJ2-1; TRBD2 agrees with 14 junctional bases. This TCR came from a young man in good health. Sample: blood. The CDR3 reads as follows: CASSYRGLAGAYNEQFF. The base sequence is TGTGCCAGCAGTTACCGGGGACTAGCGGGGGCCTACAATGAGCAGTTCTTC.